This T cell receptor (beta chain) was captured by sequencing in a study of cytomegalovirus exposure and HLA in healthy donors. Overall study: Sequencing of approximately 190 million T cells in an earlier analysis found around 100 million unique TCR beta sequences.

V shed 4 bases and J shed 2 bases, with 23 bases lying between them. The CDR3 is 18 residues long. In germline, CDR1 is SGHTA, CDR2 FQGNSA. PCR used 60 Vbeta primers and 13 Jbeta primers. The data were produced by immunoSEQ multiplex PCR, yet TCRdb's version contains in-frame clones alone and is incomplete. Of about 160,000 clones in the sample, over 80% were seen once. The gene calls are TRBV7-2 and TRBJ1-1; weak D call: TRBD1 (6 bases). This clonotype originated in a woman aged 18 to 35 in good health and CMV-seronegative. Specimen: PBMCs. CDR3 bases: TGTGCCAGCAGCTCCGGGGGAGGGGGGCGCGGAGAAAACACTGAAGCTTTCTTT. Residues: CASSSGGGGRGENTEAFF.